Below are 25 T cell receptor beta chains sequenced from a single sample in a study of T cell clones after liver transplantation. Clones were sequenced by immunoSEQ multiplex PCR, and TCRdb holds only the in-frame ones, with some missing. The sample has more than 95,000 clones; roughly nine tenths are singletons. Sequenced here: CD4+ T cells from blood, sampled 12 months after liver transplant. These receptor sequences come from a human patient who received a liver transplant. Some T cells may possibly be graft donor cells.

For this clone: Possible read error: a much larger clone is one base away. This chain joins TRBV6-5 and TRBJ1-5; D is uncertain. The CDR3 extends over 13 amino acids. V lost 0 bases to trimming and J lost 5 bases, with 5 bases between them. CDR1 MNHEY and CDR2 SVGAGI come from the germline V gene. The CDR3 here is CASSYSLDQPQHF. The CDR3 nucleotides read TGTGCCAGCAGTTACTCGTTGGATCAGCCCCAGCATTTT.

The chain couples TRBV6-1 to TRBJ2-1, with D tentatively TRBD1 or TRBD2 (6 bases each). The CDR3 length is 15 residues. The V gene's germline CDR1 is MNHNS and CDR2 SASEGT. Trimming pared 7 bases from V and 4 bases from J, leaving 17 bases between. Here the CDR3 reads CASTKRGQIYNEQFF. The CDR3 region has the DNA TGTGCCAGCACCAAACGGGGGCAGATTTACAATGAGCAGTTCTTC.

The V call is TRBV28, the J call TRBJ2-7, with 9 bases aligning to TRBD1. The V gene's germline CDR1 is MDHEN and CDR2 SYDVKM. The CDR3 has 15 residues. V shed 9 bases, J shed 6 bases, and the junction held 15 bases outside the gene matches. CDR3 sequence: CASAGTGLAPSEQYF. CDR3 sequence (DNA): TGTGCCAGTGCCGGGACAGGGTTAGCCCCGAGCGAGCAGTACTTC.

The chain joins TRBV28 to TRBJ1-4; 7 bases are shared with TRBD1. Germline V CDR1 and CDR2: MDHEN, SYDVKM. The trim removed 7 bases at V and 5 bases at J, leaving 7 bases unmatched. The CDR3 consists of 14 residues. Written as DNA, the CDR3 is TGTGCCAGCAAAGACAGGGTGAACAATGAAAAACTGTTTTTT. It yields the protein CASKDRVNNEKLFF.

V gene TRBV11-3 combines with J gene TRBJ1-2; 9 positions match TRBD1. This CDR3 is 13 amino acids long. In germline, CDR1 is SGHNT, CDR2 YENEEA. With 2 bases clipped from V and 8 bases from J, the junction kept 3 bases outside the gene matches. CDR3 loop: CASSLRQGGGYTF. Written as DNA, the CDR3 is TGTGCCAGCAGCTTACGACAGGGGGGAGGCTACACCTTC.

The chain employs TRBV7-2 and TRBJ2-7; D is ambiguous. Germline CDR1 SGHTA, CDR2 FQGNSA. V was cut by 2 bases and J by 3 bases, with 11 bases left in between. CDR3 size: 14 residues. The CDR3 loop is CASSLSNFGYEQYF. CDR3 DNA sequence: TGTGCCAGCAGCTTATCCAACTTTGGCTACGAGCAGTACTTC.

V is TRBV25-1 and J is TRBJ2-7; the D is unclear. The CDR3 contains 13 residues. Trimming pared 3 bases from V and 3 bases from J, leaving 9 bases between. Germline V CDR1 and CDR2: MGHDK, SYGVNS. The CDR3 loop reads CASSESADYEQYF. CDR3 DNA: TGTGCCAGCAGTGAGTCGGCAGACTACGAGCAGTACTTC.

This sequence joins TRBV6-5 and TRBJ2-5; D might be TRBD2 (6 bases). The DNA end is a closer match to TRBJ2-7, so the J assignment may be wrong. Looked up from germline, CDR1 is MNHEY and CDR2 is SVGAGI. The CDR3 spans 15 residues. CDR3 in amino acids: CASSYSRGGTYEQYF. The CDR3, as DNA: TGTGCCAGCAGTTACTCGAGGGGAGGAACCTACGAGCAGTACTTC.

V gene TRBV27 combines with J gene TRBJ2-3; D is possibly TRBD2 (6 bases). V lost 5 bases to trimming and J lost 4 bases, with 16 bases between them. This CDR3 contains 15 residues. The germline gives CDR1 MNHEY, CDR2 SMNVEV (reference sequence). The chain's CDR3 is CASSPRGTAPDTQYF. CDR3 coding DNA: TGTGCCAGCAGTCCCCGGGGGACGGCCCCAGATACGCAGTATTTT.

The chain joins TRBV11-2 to TRBJ2-3; 7 nucleotides align to TRBD1. The V and J ends lost 3 bases and 0 bases, in that order; junction bases with no gene match: 3. Per germline, CDR1 SGHAT and CDR2 FQNNGV. The CDR3 loop spans 15 amino acids. The CDR3 DNA reads as TGTGCCAGCAGCTTCGACAGGGCTAGCACAGATACGCAGTATTTT. The encoded protein is CASSFDRASTDTQYF. The whole variable domain, remainder taken from reference TRBV11-2 and TRBJ2-3, is EAGVAQSPRYKIIEKRQSVAFWCNPISGHATLYWYQQILGQGPKLLIQFQNNGVVDDSQLPKDRFSAERLKGVDSTLKIQPAKLEDSAVYLCASSFDRASTDTQYFGPGTRLTVL.

The chain recombines TRBV11-3 with TRBJ1-3; D gene uncertain. The germline V and J ends were trimmed by 5 bases and 2 bases, with 1 base remaining between them. CDR3 size: 11 residues. Germline V CDR1 and CDR2: SGHNT, YENEEA. CDR3 bases: TGTGCCAGCAGCCCTGGAAACACCATATATTTT. This sequence encodes CASSPGNTIYF.

The chain couples TRBV2 to TRBJ1-2; D is unresolved. V was trimmed by 7 bases and J by 2 bases, leaving 11 bases between them. The CDR3 sequence is 13 residues long. Germline V gene data show CDR1 as SNHLY and CDR2 as FYNNEI. This chain's CDR3 is CASTIKINYGYTF. CDR3 DNA sequence: TGTGCCAGCACCATCAAAATCAACTATGGCTACACCTTC.

J is TRBJ2-1 and V is TRBV27, with D possibly being TRBD2 (6 bases). The CDR3 spans 15 residues. The ends were cut back, 4 bases at V and 2 bases at J, with 12 bases in the middle. Germline loops: CDR1 MNHEY, CDR2 SMNVEV (reference sequence). The CDR3 loop reads CASSSSSVPYNEQFF. CDR3 DNA sequence: TGTGCCAGCAGTTCCTCTAGCGTCCCCTACAATGAGCAGTTCTTC.

The chain carries TRBV5-1 and TRBJ2-6, with D unclear. V gave up 1 base and J gave up 2 bases, with 10 bases separating them. Germline CDR1 reads SGHRS; CDR2 reads YFSETQ. The CDR3 is 16 residues long. The CDR3: CASSLSDAPGANVLTF. CDR3 nucleotide sequence: TGCGCCAGCAGCTTGAGCGACGCGCCTGGGGCCAACGTCCTGACTTTC.

This clone was observed a single time. The chain recombines TRBV5-1 with TRBJ2-3; TRBD1 agrees at 11 bases. Germline V gene lookup returns CDR1 SGHRS and CDR2 YFSETQ. The CDR3 is 15 amino acids. J gave up 4 bases and V 2 bases, and 3 bases lay outside the gene matches. The CDR3 bases are TGCGCCAGCAGCTTAGGACAGGGGGCCCCAGATACGCAGTATTTT. Its protein product is CASSLGQGAPDTQYF.

The chain links TRBV19 to TRBJ2-7; 9 nucleotides align to TRBD2. CDR1 and CDR2 from the germline V gene are LNHDA and SQIVND (reference sequence). V was clipped by 3 bases and J by 9 bases; unmatched bases: 12. The CDR3 consists of 15 residues. As DNA, the CDR3 is TGTGCCAGTAGTATCCGTTTAGCGGGAGAGGTTGGGCAGTACTTC. It translates to CASSIRLAGEVGQYF.

The gene calls are TRBV6-5 and TRBJ1-3; D gene ambiguous. This CDR3 contains 15 residues. V was trimmed by 5 bases and J by 3 bases, leaving 14 bases between them. Germline-derived CDR1 and CDR2 are MNHEY and SVGAGI. The chain's CDR3 is CASSASLPFGNTIYF. In DNA, the CDR3 is TGTGCCAGCAGTGCATCCTTGCCCTTTGGAAACACCATATATTTT.

The rearrangement links TRBV27 to TRBJ1-1; D remains ambiguous. This CDR3 has 12 residues. The germline V and J ends were trimmed by 5 bases and 8 bases, with 12 bases remaining between them. Per the germline V gene, CDR1 is MNHEY and CDR2 is SMNVEV (reference sequence). Here the CDR3 DNA reads TGTGCCAGCAGTAACGGAAGGACGGAAGCTTTCTTT. As protein: CASSNGRTEAFF.

The chain recombines TRBV5-1 with TRBJ1-1; D not resolved. The CDR3 loop spans 14 amino acids. Germline V gives CDR1 SGHRS, CDR2 YFSETQ. The V end lost 0 bases, the J end lost 5 bases, and 11 bases lay between the germline ends. The CDR3: CASSLARGGTEAFF. The CDR3 region has the DNA TGCGCCAGCAGCTTGGCTCGGGGAGGGACTGAAGCTTTCTTT.

The chain links TRBV19 to TRBJ2-1; D possibly corresponds to TRBD2 (5 bases). The CDR3 totals 16 residues. V was shortened by 4 bases and J by 4 bases, with 17 bases between the two germline ends. CDR1 is LNHDA, CDR2 SQIVND, per germline (reference sequence). CDR3: CASSSRVGVGYNEQFF. In DNA, the CDR3 is TGTGCCAGTAGTAGTCGGGTGGGAGTTGGATACAATGAGCAGTTCTTC.

The chain combines TRBV2 with TRBJ2-2; D is unresolved. The CDR3 consists of 13 residues. With 5 bases removed from V and 5 bases from J, the gap between germline ends came to 9 bases. Germline CDR1 and CDR2: SNHLY and FYNNEI. This CDR3 reads CASSPPGTGELFF. The DNA for the CDR3 is TGTGCCAGCAGTCCACCCGGGACCGGGGAGCTGTTTTTT. The full variable domain, completed using reference TRBV2 and TRBJ2-2, is EPEVTQTPSHQVTQMGQEVILRCVPISNHLYFYWYRQILGQKVEFLVSFYNNEISEKSEIFDDQFSVERPDGSNFTLKIRSTKLEDSAMYFCASSPPGTGELFFGEGSRLTVL.

This clone appeared once. The chain is built from TRBV25-1 and TRBJ2-5; D gene uncertain. The CDR3 runs to 16 residues. Trimming shortened V by 5 bases and J by 2 bases, and 18 bases separated the two germline ends. Germline V CDR1 and CDR2: MGHDK, SYGVNS. DNA for the CDR3: TGTGCCAGCAGTAAAGGATTCGGGCAGACACAAGAGACCCAGTACTTC. Protein product: CASSKGFGQTQETQYF.

The chain joins TRBV20-1 to TRBJ1-1, with unresolved D. Trimming took 8 bases from V and 2 from J, leaving 9 bases between them. The CDR3 sequence is 11 residues long. CDR1 DFQATT and CDR2 SNEGSKA come from the germline V gene (reference sequence). CDR3 sequence: CSTVKNTEAFF. The CDR3 coding sequence is TGCAGTACCGTCAAAAACACTGAAGCTTTCTTT.

The chain employs TRBV19 and TRBJ2-1, with 9 bases identical to TRBD2. The CDR3 consists of 14 residues. The ends lost 3 bases at V and 7 bases at J; junction bases unmatched: 4. Germline V CDR1 and CDR2: LNHDA, SQIVND (reference sequence). As DNA, the CDR3 is TGTGCCAGTAGTATTCTGCGGGAGGGTAATGAGCAGTTCTTC. Translated: CASSILREGNEQFF.

This CDR3 is CASSASRGRTGELFF. The CDR3 region has the DNA TGTGCCAGCAGCGCCTCTAGGGGGCGGACCGGGGAGCTGTTTTTT. This chain links TRBV7-3 with TRBJ2-2; 7 bases map to TRBD1. The V gene end was trimmed by 5 bases and the J gene end by 5 bases; junction bases not matched to a gene: 8. CDR1 is SGHTA and CDR2 is FQGTGA in the germline V gene. The CDR3 consists of 15 residues.